What follows are 17 T cell receptor beta chains derived from one specimen sequenced in a study of cytomegalovirus exposure and HLA in healthy donors. PCR primers comprised 60 Vbeta and 13 Jbeta primers. Clones were read by immunoSEQ multiplex PCR, and TCRdb kept only the in-frame ones, dropping some. The table records about 110,000 clones, around 70% of them present only once. Sequenced: PBMCs. The receptors shown here come from a boy between 5 and 17 years old in good health and CMV-seronegative.

The CDR3 DNA sequence: TGCGCCAGCAGCTTGTCCGGGGGGCCTGAAGCTTTCTTT. It yields the protein CASSLSGGPEAFF. The J gene is TRBJ1-1, the V gene TRBV5-1; possibly TRBD1 for D (6 bases). Germline CDR1 and CDR2: SGHRS and YFSETQ. The CDR3 has 13 amino acids. V was trimmed by 1 base and J by 6 bases, leaving 10 bases between them.

The V call is TRBV9, the J call TRBJ1-6, with 9 bases fitting TRBD1. This CDR3 is built from 16 residues. Germline assignment: CDR1 SGDLS and CDR2 YYNGEE. Unmatched junction bases numbered 6, after V lost 3 bases and J lost 5 bases. Written as DNA, the CDR3 is TGTGCCAGCAGCGCCCGGGACAGGGCAGATAATTCACCCCTCCACTTT. Translated, it gives CASSARDRADNSPLHF.

Notes on this clone: The junction shows a germline mismatch at one end, possibly a read error. The chain employs TRBV7-7 and TRBJ2-1; TRBD2 matches 8 bases. The CDR3 loop spans 16 amino acids. Germline V CDR1 and CDR2: SSHAT, FNYEAQ (reference sequence). The CDR3 region has the DNA TGTGCTAGCAGCCAAGGAGGCGGGAGGTATGAAAATGAGCAGTTCTTC. Amino acids: CASSQGGGRYENEQFF.

This chain links TRBV7-3 with TRBJ1-1; D ambiguous. CDR1 and CDR2 from the germline V gene are SGHTA and FQGTGA. The V end was cut by 5 bases, the J end by 1 base, with 11 bases between. CDR3 length equals 14 residues. This CDR3 reads CASSPRTENTEAFF. CDR3 sequence (DNA): TGTGCCAGCAGCCCCCGGACTGAGAACACTGAAGCTTTCTTT.

J is TRBJ2-1 and V is TRBV7-9, with D possibly being TRBD1 (5 bases). Trimming cost V 5 bases and J 10 bases, with 18 bases left between them. This CDR3 comprises 14 residues. Germline lookup yields CDR1 SEHNR and CDR2 FQNEAQ (reference sequence). CDR3: CASSAQGIWQEQFF. The CDR3 DNA is TGTGCCAGCAGCGCCCAGGGAATTTGGCAGGAGCAGTTCTTC.

V gene TRBV9 combines with J gene TRBJ2-7; 9 nucleotides agree with TRBD2. The CDR3 sequence is 14 residues long. Germline V gene data show CDR1 as SGDLS and CDR2 as YYNGEE. V shed 3 bases, J shed 6 bases, and the junction held 7 bases outside the gene matches. CDR3 protein: CASSAAGGPLEQYF. CDR3 DNA: TGTGCCAGCAGCGCAGCGGGGGGCCCCCTCGAGCAGTACTTC.

The gene calls are TRBV14 and TRBJ1-3, with 8 bases fitting TRBD1. Germline loops: CDR1 SGHDN, CDR2 FVKESK. The CDR3 has 15 residues. The junction had 7 bases not matched to a gene; V was cut back by 4 bases and J by 5 bases. This CDR3 is CASSLATGVRNTIYF. The CDR3 bases are TGTGCCAGCAGCCTAGCGACAGGGGTGAGAAACACCATATATTTT.

The J gene is TRBJ2-5, the V gene TRBV5-1, with 14 bases identical to TRBD2. The germline V gene encodes CDR1 SGHRS and CDR2 YFSETQ. The CDR3 sequence is 18 residues long. V was clipped by 5 bases and J by 2 bases; unmatched bases: 11. CDR3 amino acids: CASRRKPGLAGVQETQYF. The CDR3 DNA sequence: TGCGCCAGCAGACGAAAGCCGGGACTAGCGGGGGTGCAAGAGACCCAGTACTTC.

The chain recombines TRBV19 with TRBJ1-1; no clear D gene. V dropped 10 bases and J dropped 0 bases, with 12 bases sitting between them. Germline V lookup: CDR1 LNHDA, CDR2 SQIVND (reference sequence). CDR3 length: 13 residues. The CDR3 loop reads CATLSLMNTEAFF. CDR3 in DNA: TGTGCCACCCTATCCCTGATGAACACTGAAGCTTTCTTT.

This rearrangement joins TRBV7-9 to TRBJ2-3, with 10 nucleotides matching TRBD1. The CDR3 has 15 residues. The ends lost 5 bases at V and 9 bases at J; junction bases unmatched: 11. Germline values: CDR1 SEHNR, CDR2 FQNEAQ (reference sequence). The DNA of the CDR3 is TGTGCCAGCAGCAACCGGGACAGGGGATCGTGGACGCAGTATTTT. Its protein product is CASSNRDRGSWTQYF.

J is TRBJ1-5 and V is TRBV6-6; tentative D call: TRBD1 (6 bases). Germline loops: CDR1 MNHNY, CDR2 SVGAGI (reference sequence). V was trimmed by 5 bases and J by 9 bases, leaving 17 bases between them. CDR3 length equals 14 residues. This CDR3 is CASSLDRLERPQHF. As DNA, the CDR3 is TGTGCCAGCAGTCTTGACAGGTTAGAGAGGCCCCAGCATTTT.

Comment on this clone: Other DNA sequences in the same sample also yield this CDR3. The CDR3 DNA is TGTGCCAGCAGTGAACAGGGTAGGGATCAGCCCCAGCATTTT. The encoded protein is CASSEQGRDQPQHF. The chain recombines TRBV2 with TRBJ1-5; tentative D call: TRBD1 (5 bases). Trimming removed 2 bases from V and 5 bases from J, with 10 bases in between. CDR1 is SNHLY and CDR2 is FYNNEI in the germline V gene. This CDR3 region has 14 residues. Together with reference TRBV2 and TRBJ1-5, the CDR3 gives the full variable domain: EPEVTQTPSHQVTQMGQEVILRCVPISNHLYFYWYRQILGQKVEFLVSFYNNEISEKSEIFDDQFSVERPDGSNFTLKIRSTKLEDSAMYFCASSEQGRDQPQHFGDGTRLSIL.

Note on this clone: The same CDR3 also results from other DNA sequences found in this sample. The CDR3 protein is CASSVGQGGQPQHF. DNA of the CDR3: TGTGCCAGCAGCGTAGGCCAGGGGGGTCAGCCCCAGCATTTT. This chain uses TRBV9 with TRBJ1-5; 7 bases match TRBD1. J gave up 6 bases and V 0 bases, and 3 bases lay outside the gene matches. The V gene's germline CDR1 is SGDLS and CDR2 YYNGEE. This CDR3 contains 14 residues.

The V call is TRBV5-4, the J call TRBJ2-7; tentative D call: TRBD1 (6 bases). The CDR3 extends over 13 amino acids. Germline V lookup: CDR1 SGHNT, CDR2 YYREEE (reference sequence). Trimming left V 4 bases short and J 8 bases short, with 16 bases between. The CDR3: CASSQRQVPQQYF. CDR3 in DNA: TGTGCCAGCAGCCAAAGACAGGTCCCTCAGCAGTACTTC.

The rearrangement uses TRBV4-3 and TRBJ2-7; 10 nucleotides align to TRBD1. The ends lost 1 base at V and 3 bases at J; junction bases unmatched: 3. CDR3 length: 15 residues. The V gene's germline CDR1 is LGHNA and CDR2 YSLEER. The CDR3: CASSQGTGGLYEQYF. In nucleotides, the CDR3 is TGCGCCAGCAGCCAAGGGACAGGGGGTCTCTACGAGCAGTACTTC.

This clone was counted once. The CDR3, as DNA: TGTGCCAGCAGCTTAGGGGGACATTCGTATGAAAAACTGTTTTTT. Residues: CASSLGGHSYEKLFF. The chain couples TRBV7-2 to TRBJ1-4; D is perhaps TRBD1 (6 bases). In germline, CDR1 is SGHTA, CDR2 FQGNSA. The CDR3 length is 15 residues. The V and J ends lost 1 base and 6 bases respectively, with 12 bases between them. The full variable domain, in which reference TRBV7-2 and TRBJ1-4 provide the parts outside the CDR3, is GAGVSQSPSNKVTEKGKDVELRCDPISGHTALYWYRQSLGQGLEFLIYFQGNSAPDKSGLPSDRFSAERTGGSVSTLTIQRTQQEDSAVYLCASSLGGHSYEKLFFGSGTQLSVL.

The chain links TRBV6-5 to TRBJ1-2; D ambiguous. The CDR3 is 14 amino acids. CDR1 is MNHEY and CDR2 is SVGAGI in the germline V gene. The V end lost 2 bases, the J end lost 4 bases, and 11 bases lay between the germline ends. Written as DNA, the CDR3 is TGTGCCAGCAGTTACAGCGCGGGCGTCTATGGCTACACCTTC. Translating gives CASSYSAGVYGYTF.